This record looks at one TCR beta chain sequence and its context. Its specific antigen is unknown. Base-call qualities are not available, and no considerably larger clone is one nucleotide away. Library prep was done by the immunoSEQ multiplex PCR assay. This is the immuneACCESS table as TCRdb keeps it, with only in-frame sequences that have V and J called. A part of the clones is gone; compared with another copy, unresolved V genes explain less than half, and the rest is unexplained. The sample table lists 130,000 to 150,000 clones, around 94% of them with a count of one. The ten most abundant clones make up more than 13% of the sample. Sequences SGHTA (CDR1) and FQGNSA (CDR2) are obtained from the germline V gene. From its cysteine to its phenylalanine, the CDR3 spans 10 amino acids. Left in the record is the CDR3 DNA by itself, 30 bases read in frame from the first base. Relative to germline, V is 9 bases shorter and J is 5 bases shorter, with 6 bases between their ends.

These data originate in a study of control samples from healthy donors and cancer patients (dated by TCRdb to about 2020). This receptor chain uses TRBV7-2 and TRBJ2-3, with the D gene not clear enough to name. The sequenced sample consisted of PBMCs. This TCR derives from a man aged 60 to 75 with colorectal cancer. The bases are TGTGCCAGTGGTCAAGATACGCAGTATTTT. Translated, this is CASGQDTQYF.